This TCR beta chain was sequenced during a study of blood T cell repertoires in COVID-19. Across the whole study: COVID-19 samples collected from the United States, Italy and Spain covered acute and convalescent phases.

Trimming pared 1 base from V and 8 bases from J, leaving 17 bases between. This CDR3 has 15 amino acids. Germline CDR1 reads SGHAT; CDR2 reads FQNNGV. Self-reported history from a screening survey and questionnaire set each donor's cohort. Cohort 3 donors counted as recovered after two negative PCRs, clearance, or resolved symptoms. This clone was observed a few times. The authors' processing: Researchers report that nucleated cell counts were estimated from reference gene primer amplification. Here immunoSEQ multiplex PCR was the method, and the copy in TCRdb shows in-frame clones only, minus some. That table gives V, J and clone size, and the DNA gave D and trimming. The top ten hold roughly 18% of the sample, which has more than 250,000 clones, approximately 92% seen once.

Sequenced sample: PBMCs or T cells enriched from blood (not recorded which). The receptor was derived from a woman between 25 and 40 years old who had recovered from COVID-19. The chain couples TRBV11-2 to TRBJ1-2; D not certain. CDR3 amino acids: CASSLGGSRRGGYTF. For the CDR3, the DNA is TGTGCCAGCAGCTTAGGCGGCAGCCGCCGTGGGGGCTACACCTTC. The full variable domain, rest sourced from reference TRBV11-2 and TRBJ1-2, is EAGVAQSPRYKIIEKRQSVAFWCNPISGHATLYWYQQILGQGPKLLIQFQNNGVVDDSQLPKDRFSAERLKGVDSTLKIQPAKLEDSAVYLCASSLGGSRRGGYTFGSGTRLTVV.